The 17 T cell receptor beta chains below were found in one sample sequenced in a study of shared clonotypes between healthy human individuals. TCRdb's table, derived via immunoSEQ multiplex PCR, lists solely in-frame clones and lacks some. The table has about 2,500,000 clones, over 85% seen once. The material sequenced was naive CD4+ T cells sorted from blood. Subset noted: CD45RA+ positively selected. These receptors originate from a man between 18 and 35 years old in good health.

A word on this clone: In the same sample, other DNA sequences code for this CDR3. The rearrangement uses TRBV19 and TRBJ1-1; D not certain. CDR1 is LNHDA, CDR2 SQIVND, per germline (reference sequence). The CDR3 is 13 residues long. V lost 3 bases and J 4 bases, leaving 9 bases between the germline ends. Here the CDR3 reads CASSIRRGTEAFF. DNA for the CDR3: TGTGCCAGTAGTATTAGACGGGGCACTGAAGCTTTCTTT.

This chain links TRBV18 with TRBJ1-1; 10 nucleotides line up with TRBD1. J gave up 7 bases and V 1 base, and 9 bases lay outside the gene matches. Germline CDR1 and CDR2: KGHSH and LQKENI. The CDR3 spans 16 residues. Written as DNA, the CDR3 is TGTGCCAGCTCACCACGACAGGGGGCTCGGGGCGGTGAAGCTTTCTTT. Translation gives CASSPRQGARGGEAFF.

The chain joins TRBV30 to TRBJ2-5; 10 bases agree with TRBD2. The CDR3 runs 13 residues. V dropped 7 bases and J dropped 3; count of bases not matched to a gene: 5. Per the germline V gene, CDR1 is GTSNPN and CDR2 is SVGIG (reference sequence). CDR3: CAFERGGKETQYF. CDR3 coding DNA: TGTGCCTTTGAGCGGGGGGGCAAAGAGACCCAGTACTTC.

The chain carries TRBV19 and TRBJ2-2; no reliable D call. The CDR3 runs to 16 residues. Germline V gene sequence: CDR1 LNHDA, CDR2 SQIVND (reference sequence). The ends were cut back, 3 bases at V and 0 bases at J, with 11 bases in the middle. Written as DNA, the CDR3 is TGTGCCAGTAGTATGCAACTCTACGCGAACACCGGGGAGCTGTTTTTT. It codes for CASSMQLYANTGELFF.

Written as DNA, the CDR3 is TGTGCCAGCAGTCGACAGCGTAATGAAAAACTGTTTTTT. Translated, it gives CASSRQRNEKLFF. This sequence joins TRBV5-6 and TRBJ1-4; perhaps TRBD1 as D (5 bases). The CDR3 is made up of 13 amino acids. The germline gives CDR1 SGHDT, CDR2 YYEEEE. Trimming left V 5 bases short and J 4 bases short, with 9 bases between.

Turning to this clone: Other DNA sequences within the sample encode an identical CDR3. The V gene is TRBV6-4, the J gene TRBJ1-1; tentative D call: TRBD1 (6 bases). V was pared by 4 bases and J by 2 bases, with 8 bases between. Germline CDR1 reads MRHNA; CDR2 reads SNTAGT. The CDR3 totals 13 residues. The CDR3 bases are TGTGCCAGCAGTGTACAGGGTAACACTGAAGCTTTCTTT. Amino acid sequence: CASSVQGNTEAFF.

Regarding this clone: The identical CDR3 is also encoded by other nucleotide sequences in the sample. The chain couples TRBV5-1 to TRBJ2-5; no clear D gene. This CDR3 contains 12 residues. Between the trimmed V and J ends, which lost 4 bases and 5 bases, there was a span of 9 bases. Germline CDR1 SGHRS, CDR2 YFSETQ. Here the CDR3 DNA reads TGCGCCAGCAGCCGCTCGGCGGAGACCCAGTACTTC. Translating it yields CASSRSAETQYF.

This chain uses TRBV6-1 with TRBJ2-5; D is perhaps TRBD2 (6 bases). This CDR3 is built from 12 residues. Trimming left V 6 bases short and J 5 bases short, with 10 bases between. Per the germline V gene, CDR1 is MNHNS and CDR2 is SASEGT. CDR3 DNA: TGTGCCAGCAGGGGAGGAGGGGAGACCCAGTACTTC. Its protein is CASRGGGETQYF.

V and J are TRBV9 and TRBJ1-6; 7 bases line up with TRBD1. Germline assignment: CDR1 SGDLS and CDR2 YYNGEE. V gave up 5 bases and J gave up 5 bases; unmatched junction bases: 7. The CDR3 spans 15 residues. CDR3 residues: CASRASGTDNSPLHF. The CDR3 DNA is TGTGCCAGCAGGGCCAGCGGGACAGATAATTCACCCCTCCACTTT. Full variable domain (rest looked up from reference TRBV9 and TRBJ1-6): DSGVTQTPKHLITATGQRVTLRCSPRSGDLSVYWYQQSLDQGLQFLIQYYNGEERAKGNILERFSAQQFPDLHSELNLSSLELGDSALYFCASRASGTDNSPLHFGNGTRLTVT.

The table lists this clone with a count of one. This chain joins TRBV6-6 and TRBJ2-1; 10 nucleotides line up with TRBD2. The CDR3 consists of 14 residues. The germline CDR1 and CDR2 sequences are MNHNY and SVGAGI (reference sequence). The junction had 7 bases not matched to a gene; V was cut back by 2 bases and J by 12 bases. CDR3 nucleotide sequence: TGTGCCAGCAGTTACACTAGCGGGATAGGGCGGCAGTTCTTC. As protein: CASSYTSGIGRQFF.

The V and J genes are TRBV6-1 and TRBJ2-2; 11 bases fit TRBD2. The CDR3 runs 15 residues. With 8 bases clipped from V and 4 bases from J, the junction kept 6 bases outside the gene matches. The germline CDR1 and CDR2 sequences are MNHNS and SASEGT. DNA for the CDR3: TGTGCCAGCGGTACTAGCGGGGGTTTCACCGGGGAGCTGTTTTTT. Encoded protein: CASGTSGGFTGELFF.

This chain connects TRBV25-1 to TRBJ2-3; TRBD2 aligns across 7 bases. With 2 bases clipped from V and 7 bases from J, the junction kept 6 bases outside the gene matches. Germline CDR1 MGHDK, CDR2 SYGVNS. CDR3 length: 14 residues. The CDR3 nucleotides are TGTGCCAGCAGTGAACGGGGGGAATTGAATACGCAGTATTTT. This codes for CASSERGELNTQYF.

The chain carries TRBV6-1 and TRBJ1-2, with D perhaps matching TRBD1 (5 bases). Trimming took 5 bases from V and 4 from J, leaving 14 bases between them. Per germline, CDR1 MNHNS and CDR2 SASEGT. This CDR3 spans 14 amino acids. The CDR3 region has the DNA TGTGCCAGCAGTACTACAAACGGGGCCTATGGCTACACCTTC. It yields the protein CASSTTNGAYGYTF.

The J gene is TRBJ1-2, the V gene TRBV19; TRBD1 is a possible D gene (6 bases). Trimming took 5 bases from V and 5 from J, leaving 18 bases between them. The CDR3 loop spans 15 amino acids. Germline V CDR1 and CDR2: LNHDA, SQIVND (reference sequence). CDR3 sequence: CASSDTFYTGYGYTF. Written as DNA, the CDR3 is TGTGCCAGTAGTGATACTTTCTACACAGGGTATGGCTACACCTTC.

Worth noting for this clone: At the DNA level, this CDR3 is encoded by other sequences in the same sample as well. The J gene is TRBJ2-5, the V gene TRBV20-1; unclear D gene. The CDR3 totals 10 residues. From germline, CDR1 is DFQATT and CDR2 SNEGSKA (reference sequence). V shed 5 bases and J shed 5 bases, with 6 bases lying between them. CDR3 nucleotide sequence: TGCAGTGCTGGCGTCGAGACCCAGTACTTC. Protein: CSAGVETQYF.

The V call is TRBV7-9, the J call TRBJ2-7; 7 bases align to TRBD2. The CDR3 loop spans 17 amino acids. Germline CDR1 SEHNR, CDR2 FQNEAQ (reference sequence). The trim removed 5 bases at V and 7 bases at J, leaving 20 bases unmatched. CDR3 nucleotides: TGTGCCAGCAGCGCCTACCCTGGGGGGGACTATCATGAAGAGCAGTACTTC. It codes for CASSAYPGGDYHEEQYF.

The chain employs TRBV7-2 and TRBJ1-6; D unresolved. Per germline, CDR1 SGHTA and CDR2 FQGNSA. The CDR3 has 14 residues. The V end lost 5 bases, the J end lost 10 bases, and 15 bases lay between the germline ends. The CDR3 loop reads CASSSAGFDSPLHF. CDR3 nucleotide sequence: TGTGCCAGCAGCAGCGCGGGGTTCGACTCACCCCTCCACTTT.